This T cell receptor beta chain was observed in a study of identical twins (dated by TCRdb to 2016 to 2018). About the full investigation: To test whether fetal clonotypes persist, the study used deep sequencing on TCR alpha and beta repertoires from monozygotic twins, unrelated adults of various ages, and cord blood. To rule out contamination, the twin experiments were replicated at different times with different library preparation protocols.

Ends trimmed: V by 1 base, J by 3 bases; bases unmatched to a gene: 9. The CDR3 runs 17 amino acids, cysteine and phenylalanine included. Only the CDR3 DNA is retained, 51 bases long and in frame from the first base. CDR1 and CDR2 are drawn from the germline V gene: MGHRA, YSYEKL. Study-wide findings and limitations: Invariant T cells such as MAIT and iNKT could partly confound zero-insertion analyses, although diverse VJ usage argued against such confounding for most clonotypes. Compared with coincidental sharing between unrelated individuals, out-of-frame TCR alpha sequences shared between twins had an excess of sequences with low generation probability. The excess sharing between twins in beta out-of-frame sequences was weaker because fewer shared sequences reduced the signal-to-noise ratio. Because the same donors could not be followed over many years, the conclusions depended on cross-sectional statistical analysis. In monozygotic twins, out-of-frame TCR alpha sharing was systematically underestimated by recombination models, although the models agreed with sharing between unrelated individuals. Fewer insertions were carried by abundant cord blood beta clonotypes, a similar but weaker trend appeared in young adult naive repertoires, and no such trend appeared in memory repertoires.

This clonotype was detected only a few times. Its antigen remains unidentified. Per-base quality was not reported, and no clone a single base away is much larger than it. Every donor was a healthy Caucasian. Three pairs of female monozygotic twins, all aged about 18 to 30 years, made up the twin cohort. Positive isolation kits from Invitrogen were used to isolate CD4+ and CD8+ T cell populations. The method behind the library was 5' RACE. Instrument used: Illumina HiSeq 2000. A universal primer binding site was introduced by template switching, and a unique molecular identifier was present in the final cDNA, enabling accurate counting of TCR cDNA molecules. Specific primers in the conserved constant-segment region were used to synthesize first-strand cDNA for the TCR alpha and beta chains. Each cDNA library was double barcoded, with a SMART-Mk sample barcode plus Illumina barcodes, to control for contamination. TruSeq adapter sequences and Illumina sample barcodes were added in two successive PCR steps. TCR alpha and beta cDNA libraries were sequenced on the Illumina HiSeq platform with custom primers. On the study's bioinformatics: MiGEC processed the raw reads to extract unique molecular identifiers, while MiXCR was used to determine the CDR3 positions. Recombination models were inferred per individual with the repgenHMM and IGoR tools using an EM algorithm. Shared clonotypes were analyzed with the tcR package in R, and sharing was normalized by the product of cloneset sizes. To study raw recombination free of thymic and clonal selection effects, out-of-frame nonproductive sequences were analyzed. TCRdb itself trimmed the public reads at Q25 with fastp, ran MiXCR and retained productive beta chains. Every entry covers one CDR3 protein and lists the most common genes and DNA from its rows. The V and J calls shown here were made by TCRdb, not taken from the authors' results. In all, the sample holds roughly 240,000 distinct CDR3 sequences, and 6% to 8.5% of those were seen once. The top ten hold roughly 5% of the sample.

This sample was also put to use in a study of yellow fever vaccine responses in identical twins. As that second paper reports: According to the authors, the vaccine-induced T cell response in identical twins seemed to be partly convergent and partly specific to each individual. In identical twins, the study followed T cell clones that responded to the vaccine with precision.

The chain uses TRBV4-1 and TRBJ1-5; a stretch of 7 junction bases matches TRBD1. Input material: CD8+ T cells sorted from blood. The TCR originated in a woman under 30 in good health. The sequenced DNA is TGCGCCAGCAGCCAAGGAGGTTGGACAGGCTACAATCAGCCCCAGCATTTT. It is translated as CASSQGGWTGYNQPQHF.